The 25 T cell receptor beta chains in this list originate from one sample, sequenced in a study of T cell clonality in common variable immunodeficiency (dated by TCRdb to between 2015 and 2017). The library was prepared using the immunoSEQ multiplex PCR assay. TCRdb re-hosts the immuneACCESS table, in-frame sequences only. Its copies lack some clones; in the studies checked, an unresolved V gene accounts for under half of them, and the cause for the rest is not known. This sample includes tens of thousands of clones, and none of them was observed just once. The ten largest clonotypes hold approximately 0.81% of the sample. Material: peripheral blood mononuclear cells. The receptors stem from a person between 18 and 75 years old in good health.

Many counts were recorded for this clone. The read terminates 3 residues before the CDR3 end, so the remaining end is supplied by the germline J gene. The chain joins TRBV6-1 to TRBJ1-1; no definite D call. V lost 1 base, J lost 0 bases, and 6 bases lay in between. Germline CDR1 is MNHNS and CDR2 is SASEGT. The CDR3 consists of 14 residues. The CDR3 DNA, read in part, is TGTGCCAGCAGTGAAGTAGCCCTGAACACTGAA. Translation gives CASSEVALNTE. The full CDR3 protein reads CASSEVALNTEAFF.

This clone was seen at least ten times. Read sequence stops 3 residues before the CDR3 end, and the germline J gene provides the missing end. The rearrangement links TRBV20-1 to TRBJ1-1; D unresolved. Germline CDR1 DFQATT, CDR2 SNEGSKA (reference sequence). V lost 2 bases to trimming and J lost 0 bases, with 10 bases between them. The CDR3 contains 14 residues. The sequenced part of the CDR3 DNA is TGCAGTGCTAGATGGGCAGGAGTGAACACTGAA. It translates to CSARWAGVNTE. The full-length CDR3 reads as CSARWAGVNTEAFF.

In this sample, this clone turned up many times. CDR3 protein: CAWSVSGDTGELFF. The part of the CDR3 DNA that was read is TGTGCCTGGAGTGTATCGGGGGACACCGGGGAG. The rearrangement joins TRBV30 to TRBJ2-2; D perhaps matches TRBD2 (6 bases). The read is 3 residues too short to cover the CDR3 end, so that end is filled in from the germline J gene. Trimming left V 0 bases short and J 3 bases short, with 8 bases between. CDR3 size: 14 residues. The germline CDR1 and CDR2 sequences are GTSNPN and SVGIG (reference sequence).

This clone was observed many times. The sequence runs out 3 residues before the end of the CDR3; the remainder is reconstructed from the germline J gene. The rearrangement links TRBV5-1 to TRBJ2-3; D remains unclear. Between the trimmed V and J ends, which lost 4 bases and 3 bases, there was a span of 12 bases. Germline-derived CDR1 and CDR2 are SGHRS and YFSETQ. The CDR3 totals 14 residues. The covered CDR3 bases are TGCGCCAGCAGCGATGCCAGGCAAACAGATACG. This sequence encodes CASSDARQTDT. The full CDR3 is CASSDARQTDTQYF.

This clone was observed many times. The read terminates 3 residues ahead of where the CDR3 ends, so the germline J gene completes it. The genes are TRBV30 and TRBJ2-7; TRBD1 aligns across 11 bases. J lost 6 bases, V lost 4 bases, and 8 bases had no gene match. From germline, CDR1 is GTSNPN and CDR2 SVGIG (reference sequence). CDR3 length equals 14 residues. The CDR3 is CAWTGTGGFSEQYF. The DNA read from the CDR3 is TGTGCCTGGACCGGGACAGGGGGTTTTAGCGAG.

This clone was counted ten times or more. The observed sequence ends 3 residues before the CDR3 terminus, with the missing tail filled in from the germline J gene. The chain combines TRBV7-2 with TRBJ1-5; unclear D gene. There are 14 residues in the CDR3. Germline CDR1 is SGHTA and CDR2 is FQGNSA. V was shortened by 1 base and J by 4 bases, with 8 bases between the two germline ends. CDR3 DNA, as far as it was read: TGTGCCAGCAGCTTAGGGCAGTTAAATCAGCCC. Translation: CASSLGQLNQP. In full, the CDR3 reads CASSLGQLNQPQHF.

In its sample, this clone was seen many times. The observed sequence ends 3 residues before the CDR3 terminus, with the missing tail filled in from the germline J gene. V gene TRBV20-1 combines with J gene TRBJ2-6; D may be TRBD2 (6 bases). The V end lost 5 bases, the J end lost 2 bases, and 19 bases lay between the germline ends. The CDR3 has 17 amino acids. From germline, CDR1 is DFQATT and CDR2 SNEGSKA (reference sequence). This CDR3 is CSARSGQGIPGANVLTF. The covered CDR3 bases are TGCAGTGCTCGAAGCGGGCAGGGCATCCCTGGGGCCAACGTC.

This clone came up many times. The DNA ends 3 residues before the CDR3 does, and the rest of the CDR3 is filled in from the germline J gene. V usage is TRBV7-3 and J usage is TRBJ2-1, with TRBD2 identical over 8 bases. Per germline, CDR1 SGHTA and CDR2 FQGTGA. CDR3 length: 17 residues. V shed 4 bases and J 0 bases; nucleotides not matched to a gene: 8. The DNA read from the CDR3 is TGTGCCAGCAGCTCAACCTTAGGACTAGCCTCCTACAATGAG. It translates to CASSSTLGLASYNE. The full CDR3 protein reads CASSSTLGLASYNEQFF. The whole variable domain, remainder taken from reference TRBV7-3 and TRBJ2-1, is GAGVSQTPSNKVTEKGKYVELRCDPISGHTALYWYRQSLGQGPEFLIYFQGTGAADDSGLPNDRFFAVRPEGSVSTLKIQRTERGDSAVYLCASSSTLGLASYNEQFFGPGTRLTVL.

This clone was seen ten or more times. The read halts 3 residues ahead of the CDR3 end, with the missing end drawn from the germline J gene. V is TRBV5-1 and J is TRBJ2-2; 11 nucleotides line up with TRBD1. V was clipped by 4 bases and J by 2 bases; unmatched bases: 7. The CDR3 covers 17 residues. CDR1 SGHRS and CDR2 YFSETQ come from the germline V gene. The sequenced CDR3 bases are TGCGCCAGCAGCACCGGACAGGGGGCGCCCAACACCGGGGAG. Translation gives CASSTGQGAPNTGE. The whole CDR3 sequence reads CASSTGQGAPNTGELFF.

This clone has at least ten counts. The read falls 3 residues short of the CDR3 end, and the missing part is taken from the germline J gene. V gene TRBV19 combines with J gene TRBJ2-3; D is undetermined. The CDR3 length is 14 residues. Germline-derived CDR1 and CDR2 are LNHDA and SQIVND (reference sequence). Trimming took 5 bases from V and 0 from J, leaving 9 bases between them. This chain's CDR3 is CASSPLTSTDTQYF. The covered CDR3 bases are TGTGCCAGTAGTCCTTTGACTAGCACAGATACG.

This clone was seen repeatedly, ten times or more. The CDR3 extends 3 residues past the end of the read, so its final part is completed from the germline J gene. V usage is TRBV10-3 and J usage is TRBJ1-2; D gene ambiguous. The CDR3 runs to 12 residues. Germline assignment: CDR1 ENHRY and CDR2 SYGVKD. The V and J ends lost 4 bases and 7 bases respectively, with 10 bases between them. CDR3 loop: CAISGDTAGYTF. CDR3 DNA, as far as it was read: TGTGCCATCAGTGGCGACACTGCTGGC.

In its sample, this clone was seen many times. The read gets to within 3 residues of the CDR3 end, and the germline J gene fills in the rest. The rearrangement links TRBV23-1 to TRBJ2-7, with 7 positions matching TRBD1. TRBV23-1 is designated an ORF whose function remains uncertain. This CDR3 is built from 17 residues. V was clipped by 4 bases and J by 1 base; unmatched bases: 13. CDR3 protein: CASSRTSRQGLSYEQYF. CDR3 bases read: TGCGCCAGCAGTCGCACCTCAAGACAGGGTCTTTCCTACGAG.

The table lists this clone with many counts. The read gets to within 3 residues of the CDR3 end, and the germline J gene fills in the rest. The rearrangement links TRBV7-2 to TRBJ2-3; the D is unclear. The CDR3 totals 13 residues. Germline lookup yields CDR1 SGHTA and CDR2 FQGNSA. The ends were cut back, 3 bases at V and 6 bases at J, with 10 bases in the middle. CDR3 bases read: TGTGCCAGCAGCTTTGGTCCCCGGGATACG. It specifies CASSFGPRDT. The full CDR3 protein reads CASSFGPRDTQYF.

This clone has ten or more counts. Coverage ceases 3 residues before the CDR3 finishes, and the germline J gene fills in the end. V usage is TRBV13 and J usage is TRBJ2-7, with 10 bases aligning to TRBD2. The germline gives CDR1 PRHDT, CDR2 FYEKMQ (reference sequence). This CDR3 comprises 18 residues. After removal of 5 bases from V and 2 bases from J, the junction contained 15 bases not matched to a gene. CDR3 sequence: CASSRGAGGPMGTYEQYF. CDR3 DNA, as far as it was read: TGTGCCAGCAGCCGGGGAGCGGGAGGGCCGATGGGCACCTACGAG.

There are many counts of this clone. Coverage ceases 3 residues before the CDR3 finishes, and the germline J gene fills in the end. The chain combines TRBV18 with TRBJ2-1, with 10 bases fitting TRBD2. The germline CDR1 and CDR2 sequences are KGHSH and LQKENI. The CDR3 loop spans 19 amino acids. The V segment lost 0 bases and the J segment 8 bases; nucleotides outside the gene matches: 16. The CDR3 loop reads CASSPPRASGSLIPDEQFF. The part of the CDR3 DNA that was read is TGTGCCAGCTCACCACCTCGTGCTAGCGGGAGCCTAATCCCGGATGAG.

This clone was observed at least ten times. CDR3 bases read: TGTGCCAGCAGGGGACTAGCGGGCTCCTACGAG. Translating it yields CASRGLAGSYE. The full-length CDR3 reads as CASRGLAGSYEQYF. The gene calls are TRBV5-8 and TRBJ2-7, with 12 bases that match TRBD2. The sequenced fragment ends 3 residues before the CDR3 boundary, so the rest is inferred from the germline J gene. The CDR3 sequence is 14 residues long. The germline gives CDR1 SGHTS, CDR2 YDEGEE. With 5 bases clipped from V and 0 bases from J, the junction kept 0 bases outside the gene matches.

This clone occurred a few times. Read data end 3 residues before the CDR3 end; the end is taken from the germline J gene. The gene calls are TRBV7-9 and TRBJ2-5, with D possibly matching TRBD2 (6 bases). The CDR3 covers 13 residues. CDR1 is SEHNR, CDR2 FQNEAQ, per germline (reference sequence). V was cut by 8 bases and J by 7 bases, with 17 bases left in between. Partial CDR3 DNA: TGTGCCAGCGAGGGACTTGGCCGTGGGACC. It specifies CASEGLGRGT. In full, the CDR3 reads CASEGLGRGTQYF.

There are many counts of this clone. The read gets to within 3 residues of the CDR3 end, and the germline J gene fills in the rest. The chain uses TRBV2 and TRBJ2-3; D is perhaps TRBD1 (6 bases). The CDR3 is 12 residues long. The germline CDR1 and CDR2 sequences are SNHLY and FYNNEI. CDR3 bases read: TGTGTATGGGAGCCAGGGGCAGATACG. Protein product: CVWEPGADT. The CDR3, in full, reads CVWEPGADTQYF.

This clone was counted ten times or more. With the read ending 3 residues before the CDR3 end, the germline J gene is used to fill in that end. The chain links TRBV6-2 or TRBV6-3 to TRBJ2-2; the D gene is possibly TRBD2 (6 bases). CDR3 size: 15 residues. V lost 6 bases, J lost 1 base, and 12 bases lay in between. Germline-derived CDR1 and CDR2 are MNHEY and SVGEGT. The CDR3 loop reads CASRPGLLNTGELFF. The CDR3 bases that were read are TGTGCCAGCAGGCCGGGACTCTTGAACACCGGGGAG.

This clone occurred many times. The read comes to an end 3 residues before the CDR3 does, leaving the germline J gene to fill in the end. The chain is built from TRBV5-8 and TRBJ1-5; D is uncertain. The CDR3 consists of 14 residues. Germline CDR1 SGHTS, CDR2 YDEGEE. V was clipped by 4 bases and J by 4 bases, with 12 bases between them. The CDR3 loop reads CASSKTISNQPQHF. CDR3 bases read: TGTGCCAGCAGCAAAACAATCTCGAATCAGCCC. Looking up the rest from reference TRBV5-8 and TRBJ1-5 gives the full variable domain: EAGVTQSPTHLIKTRGQQATLRCSPISGHTSVYWYQQALGLGLQFLLWYDEGEERNRGNFPPRFSGRQFPNYSSELNVNALELEDSALYLCASSKTISNQPQHFGDGTRLSIL.

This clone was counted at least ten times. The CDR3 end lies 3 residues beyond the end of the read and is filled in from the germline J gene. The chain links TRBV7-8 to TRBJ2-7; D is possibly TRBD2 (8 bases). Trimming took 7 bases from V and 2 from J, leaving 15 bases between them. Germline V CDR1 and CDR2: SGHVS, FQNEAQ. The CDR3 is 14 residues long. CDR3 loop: CASKFGRGPYEQYF. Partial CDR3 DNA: TGTGCCAGCAAGTTCGGGAGGGGGCCCTACGAG.

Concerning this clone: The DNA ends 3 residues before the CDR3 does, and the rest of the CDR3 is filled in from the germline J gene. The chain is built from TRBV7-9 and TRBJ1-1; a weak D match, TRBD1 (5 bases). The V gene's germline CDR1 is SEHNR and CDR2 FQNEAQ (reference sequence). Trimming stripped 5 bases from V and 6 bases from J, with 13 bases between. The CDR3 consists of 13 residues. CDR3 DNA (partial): TGTGCCAGCAGCCACGGGGGGTCCGCTGAA. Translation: CASSHGGSAE. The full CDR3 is CASSHGGSAEAFF. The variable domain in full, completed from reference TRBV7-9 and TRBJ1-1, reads DTGVSQNPRHKITKRGQNVTFRCDPISEHNRLYWYRQTLGQGPEFLTYFQNEAQLEKSRLLSDRFSAERPKGSFSTLEIQRTEQGDSAMYLCASSHGGSAEAFFGQGTRLTVV.

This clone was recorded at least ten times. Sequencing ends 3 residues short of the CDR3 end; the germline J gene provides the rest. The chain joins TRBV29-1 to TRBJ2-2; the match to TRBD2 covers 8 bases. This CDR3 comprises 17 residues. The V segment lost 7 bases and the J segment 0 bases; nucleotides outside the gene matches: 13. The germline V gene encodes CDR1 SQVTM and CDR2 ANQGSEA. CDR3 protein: CSAGGLVGMANTGELFF. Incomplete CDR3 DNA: TGCAGCGCGGGGGGGCTAGTGGGGATGGCGAACACCGGGGAG.

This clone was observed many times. The DNA read from the CDR3 is TGTGCCAGCAGCCGGACAGGGGAACAAGAGACC. This codes for CASSRTGEQET. The full CDR3 reads CASSRTGEQETQYF. The chain carries TRBV6-2 or TRBV6-3 and TRBJ2-5; 9 bases fit TRBD1. The CDR3 end lies 3 residues beyond the end of the read and is filled in from the germline J gene. The CDR3 length is 14 residues. The germline V gene has CDR1 MNHEY and CDR2 SVGEGT. V shed 6 bases and J 2 bases; nucleotides not matched to a gene: 4.

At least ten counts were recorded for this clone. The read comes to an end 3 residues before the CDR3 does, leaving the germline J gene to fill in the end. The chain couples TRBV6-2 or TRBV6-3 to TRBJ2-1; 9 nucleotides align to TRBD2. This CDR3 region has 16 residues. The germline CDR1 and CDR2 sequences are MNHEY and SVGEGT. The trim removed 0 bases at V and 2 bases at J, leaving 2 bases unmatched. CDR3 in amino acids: CASSYSSGSTYNEQFF. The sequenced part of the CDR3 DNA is TGTGCCAGCAGTTACTCTAGCGGGAGCACCTACAATGAG.